Presented here are 2 T cell receptor beta chains from one specimen sequenced in a study of T-cell memory formation after mild COVID-19 (dated by TCRdb to the early 2020s). The receptor library was made with 5' RACE. TCRdb records Illumina NovaSeq 6000 as the sequencer. TCRdb took the public reads, trimmed them with fastp at Q25, ran MiXCR for clone calling and kept in-frame beta chains. Records with the same CDR3 protein are collapsed into one entry carrying the most frequent genes and DNA. The sample includes about 280,000 distinct CDR3 sequences, with around 8% observed a single time. The ten largest account for roughly 22% of the sample. The sample consisted of PBMCs or a T cell subset sorted from them (not recorded which). The receptors come from a young man who had mild COVID-19 (a few samples of this study predate the infection). The sample titles of this study are shuffled in the database, so cell type and time point are left out; the donor was told from shared clones.

In this sample, this clonotype turned up a few times. The chain combines TRBV20-1 with TRBJ2-4, with TRBD2 identical over 9 bases. Trimming removed 0 bases from V and 7 bases from J; junction bases left unmatched: 4. This CDR3 has 14 amino acids. Germline CDR1 DFQATT, CDR2 SNEGSKA (reference sequence). The CDR3 sequence is CSARDPGTSNIQYF. Written as DNA, the CDR3 is TGCAGTGCTAGAGACCCCGGGACTAGCAACATTCAGTACTTC.

The rearrangement links TRBV6-5 to TRBJ2-2; D ambiguous. The germline CDR1 and CDR2 sequences are MNHEY and SVGAGI. The V and J ends lost 0 bases and 2 bases respectively, with 10 bases between them. The CDR3 is 16 amino acids. In DNA form, the CDR3 reads TGTGCCAGCAGTTACTCTCTCAGGTCCAACACCGGGGAGCTGTTTTTT. Its protein product is CASSYSLRSNTGELFF.